This T cell receptor (beta chain) was identified in a study of response to subunit inactivated influenza vaccine (dated by TCRdb to 2017 to 2018). In terms of the full investigation: Deep quantitative T cell receptor repertoire profiling was used in the study to track responses to a trivalent subunit inactivated influenza vaccine.

To prepare the library, RT-PCR was applied. Sequenced using an Illumina HiSeq 2500. TCRdb ran its own pipeline on the public reads, namely fastp trimming at Q25 and MiXCR clone calling, and kept in-frame beta chains. Every distinct CDR3 protein forms one entry, paired with its most common genes and DNA. For this sample the table gives roughly 460,000 distinct CDR3 sequences, of which around 9.9% were detected only once. Approximately 12% of the sample is in the top ten clones. In the paper's terms, the time point label means: approximately 40 days after influenza vaccine administration. This clonotype occurred many times. Its antigen is not yet known. Base qualities are not at hand, and no much larger clone is one base apart. What the work shows at the level of the full study, not this receptor alone: It was suggested by the authors that each seasonal influenza vaccination may recruit only a limited number of new T cells.

The material sequenced was PBMCs from blood, taken roughly 47 days after vaccination. The source is a man aged 45-60 years who received an inactivated influenza vaccine. Donor details come from another sample of the same person, matched by shared clones.

In nucleotide form, the sequence is TGCGCCAGCAGCGGAGCCCCGGGCCAAGAAGAGACCCAGTACTTC. Its protein is CASSGAPGQEETQYF. The chain joins TRBV5-1 to TRBJ2-5, with the identity of the D gene unclear. V loses 4 bases, J loses 3 bases, and the germline ends lie 16 bases apart. CDR1 and CDR2, per the germline V gene, are SGHRS and YFSETQ. The CDR3 numbers 15 residues from cysteine through phenylalanine. Only the CDR3 DNA stays, 45 bases, in frame from base 1.